This T cell receptor beta chain was obtained from a study of cytomegalovirus exposure and HLA in healthy donors. Primers: 60 Vbeta forward and 13 Jbeta reverse. TCRdb's copy holds only in-frame clones and misses some; the assay was immunoSEQ multiplex PCR. The table for this sample gives roughly 75,000 clones. This clonotype was sampled from a man aged 35 to 55 in good health and CMV-seronegative. Sequencing was done on a sample of PBMCs.

CDR3 protein: CSVSSGSTYEQYF. As DNA, the CDR3 is TGCAGCGTTAGTAGCGGTTCAACCTACGAGCAGTACTTC. The gene calls are TRBV29-1 and TRBJ2-7; possible D gene TRBD2, 6 bases. In germline, CDR1 is SQVTM, CDR2 ANQGSEA. Trimming took 5 bases from V and 2 from J, leaving 13 bases between them. The CDR3 is 13 amino acids.